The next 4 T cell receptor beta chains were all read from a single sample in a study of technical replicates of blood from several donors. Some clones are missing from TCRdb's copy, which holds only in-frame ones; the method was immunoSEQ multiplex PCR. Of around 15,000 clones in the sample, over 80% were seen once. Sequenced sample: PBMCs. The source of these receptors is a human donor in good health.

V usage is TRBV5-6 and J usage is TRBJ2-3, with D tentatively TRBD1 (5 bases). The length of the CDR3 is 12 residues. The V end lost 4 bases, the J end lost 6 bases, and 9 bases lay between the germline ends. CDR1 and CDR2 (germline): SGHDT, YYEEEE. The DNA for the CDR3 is TGTGCCAGCAGCCTGGGGCTGGATACGCAGTATTTT. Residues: CASSLGLDTQYF.

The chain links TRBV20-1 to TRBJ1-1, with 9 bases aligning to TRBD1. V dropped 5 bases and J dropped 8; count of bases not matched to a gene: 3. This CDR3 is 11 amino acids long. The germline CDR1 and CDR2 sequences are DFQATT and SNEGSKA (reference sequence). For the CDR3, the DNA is TGCAGTGCTTTAGGGACAGGGGAAGCTTTCTTT. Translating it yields CSALGTGEAFF.

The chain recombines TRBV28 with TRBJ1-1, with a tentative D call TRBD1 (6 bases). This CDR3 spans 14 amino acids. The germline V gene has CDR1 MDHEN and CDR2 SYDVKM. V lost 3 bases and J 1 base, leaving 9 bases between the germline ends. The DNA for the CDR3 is TGTGCCAGCAGTTTGGCACAGGGGAACACTGAAGCTTTCTTT. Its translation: CASSLAQGNTEAFF.

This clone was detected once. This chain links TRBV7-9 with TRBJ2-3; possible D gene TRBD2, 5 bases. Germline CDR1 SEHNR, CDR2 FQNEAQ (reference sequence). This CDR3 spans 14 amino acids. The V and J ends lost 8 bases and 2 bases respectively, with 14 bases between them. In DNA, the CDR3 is TGTGCCAGCCCGGGCGACTACTACACAGATACGCAGTATTTT. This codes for CASPGDYYTDTQYF.